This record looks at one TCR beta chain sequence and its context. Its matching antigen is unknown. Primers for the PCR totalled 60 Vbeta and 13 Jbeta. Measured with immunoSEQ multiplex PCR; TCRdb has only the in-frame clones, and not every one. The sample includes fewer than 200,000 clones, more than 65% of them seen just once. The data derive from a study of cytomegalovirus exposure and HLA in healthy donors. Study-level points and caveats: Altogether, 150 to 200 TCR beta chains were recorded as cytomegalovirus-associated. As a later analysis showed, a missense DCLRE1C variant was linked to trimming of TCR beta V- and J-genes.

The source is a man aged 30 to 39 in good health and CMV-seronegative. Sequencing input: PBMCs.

The CDR3 region has the DNA TGTGCCGGGAGGGGGGCCTACAATCAGCCCCAGCATTTT. Protein: CAGRGAYNQPQHF. V gene TRBV28 combines with J gene TRBJ1-5; D might be TRBD1 (6 bases). V lost 11 bases to trimming and J lost 3 bases, with 14 bases between them. The CDR3 is 13 residues long. The V gene's germline CDR1 is MDHEN and CDR2 SYDVKM.